The subject of this entry is one T cell receptor (beta chain). No antigen is known for it. This CDR3 has 13 residues. V gave up 8 bases and J gave up 3 bases, with 13 bases separating them. Germline V gene sequence: CDR1 SGHAT, CDR2 FQNNGV. This entry belongs to a study of beta chain features in type 1 diabetes. The isolated RNA, all of it, was reverse transcribed, so expressed TCRB transcripts were what got sequenced. Here immunoSEQ multiplex PCR was the method, and the copy in TCRdb shows in-frame clones only, minus some. The table lists some 370,000 clones, over 9% of them singletons. The study's findings and limits: Within each of all four CD4+ subsets, Type 1 diabetes patients had TCRB CDR3s that were moderately but significantly shorter.

This sequence was found in a man aged 25-40 years with type 1 diabetes. The sample was central memory CD4+ T cells from blood. V gene TRBV11-2 combines with J gene TRBJ1-1, with D uncertain. For the CDR3, the DNA is TGTGCCAGCTCGTACACTCGGGACACTGAAGCTTTCTTT. Protein sequence: CASSYTRDTEAFF.